This T cell receptor (beta chain) was identified in a study of OX40 agonist ivuxolimab in advanced cancers. Turning to the study itself: Dose-escalation patients suffered from hepatocellular carcinoma, melanoma, renal cell or head and neck cancer. A history of anti-PD-1, anti-PD-L1 or anti-CTLA-4 therapy was acceptable, and 40% to 45% had some. Findings and caveats of the study: Expanded peripheral T cells had an undetermined antigen specificity.

Per germline, CDR1 KGHSH and CDR2 LQKENI. This CDR3 contains 14 residues. V lost 4 bases to trimming and J lost 12 bases, with 19 bases between them. This clone was detected a few times. What it binds is unknown. Generated by immunoSEQ multiplex PCR, the TCRdb table keeps only in-frame clones and is missing some. Of 70,000 or so clones in the sample, roughly nine tenths were seen once. This clonotype originated in an adult with an advanced solid tumor such as melanoma, head and neck, liver or kidney cancer. The chain joins TRBV18 to TRBJ2-1; no firm D call. Sequenced material: CD4+ or CD8+ T cells sorted from blood, taken in a trial of the OX40 agonist ivuxolimab. The CDR3 sequence is CASSQTSARRPQFF. The DNA of the CDR3 is TGTGCCAGCTCACAAACCTCCGCCCGAAGGCCGCAGTTCTTC. The entire variable domain, with the rest obtained from reference TRBV18 and TRBJ2-1, is as follows: NAGVMQNPRHLVRRRGQEARLRCSPMKGHSHVYWYRQLPEEGLKFMVYLQKENIIDESGMPKERFSAEFPKEGPSILRIQQVVRGDSAAYFCASSQTSARRPQFFGPGTRLTVL.